This T cell receptor beta chain was sequenced during a study of naive and memory T cell subsets (dated 2017 in TCRdb). Broadly, across the study: An open-source, UMI-based TCR alpha and beta sequencing pipeline was applied to sorted naive and memory peripheral blood T cell subsets. IgG serology results and the functional CMV T cell responses were in complete agreement. RNA was DNase-treated and reverse transcribed with TCR constant-region primers, mostly using SuperScript III. Broader findings and caveats from the paper: The repertoire findings for the naive and memory subsets could not be validated, as no ground truth was available. In both CD4 and CD8 cells, going from naive through CM, EM and EMRA, the Gini index went up while Shannon and inverse Simpson diversity went down. A few larger clonotypes were present in naive repertoires, particularly the CD8 repertoires, and these clonotypes were possibly memory cells re-expressing CD45RA. Clonotypes were defined as single alpha or beta chain sequences, not paired alpha/beta receptors. The abundance of TCRs followed a power law with an exponent that differed between naive and memory subsets yet stayed consistent across the three individuals. After error correction, over 95% of naive TCR sequences appeared only once, giving much steeper abundance distributions than memory subsets. RNA-based TCR counts may be affected by expression changes linked to T cell activation and differentiation.

TCR alpha and beta chain libraries were amplified separately from the second PCR step onward. CMV status of each donor was established by measuring IFNgamma production from CD4+ T cells after fresh PBMCs were stimulated overnight with CMV viral lysate. CD4 T cells were positively selected using Miltenyi beads, after which CD8 T cells were positively selected from the CD4-negative fraction. Cells stained for CD3, CD4, CD8, CD45RA, CD27 and a live/dead dye were sorted on a BD Aria II into four subsets by CD45RA and CD27. A few healthy volunteers provided blood, and the blood of each volunteer was split into CD4 and CD8 T cells and then into four differentiation subsets. Around 130 ml of peripheral blood was drawn per donor, and PBMC were isolated by Ficoll-Paque PLUS density-gradient centrifugation. Sorted cells were lysed in RLT buffer, after which RNA was extracted using a Qiagen RNeasy kit and stored at -80 degrees C.

CDR1 and CDR2 are drawn from the germline V gene (reference sequence): DFQATT, SNEGSKA. The germline V and J ends show losses of 3 bases and 8 bases respectively, and no gene match explains 5 bases of the junction. The length of the CDR3 is 14 amino acids, counting both ends. Only the CDR3 DNA is retained, 42 bases long and in frame from the first base. Regarding this clonotype: Its cognate antigen has yet to be identified. Just one base apart from a much larger clone, this may be a read error. Because it lacks the conserved phenylalanine or tryptophan at the end, this CDR3 is likely a read error.

Libraries were made using UMI-ligation and nested PCR. An equimolar mix of two oligonucleotides covering both TRBC1 and TRBC2 was used as the beta constant-region primer. The ligated cDNA went through four rounds of PCR with nested alpha and beta constant-region primers together with the SP2 primer. A single-stranded oligonucleotide carrying the SP2 primer and a 12-nucleotide UMI was ligated to the 3' end of the cDNA by T4 RNA ligase 1. The ligation reaction was kept at 16 degrees C for roughly 18-25 hours. PCR2 was typically run as a SYBR Green qPCR and stopped at a predetermined threshold to prevent over-amplification. Apart from the first purification, every purification step used Agencourt AMPure XP magnetic beads. Library amounts were measured by Qubit and library quality was assessed on a TapeStation, where the main peak was expected at around 650 bp. Pooled libraries were sequenced on an Illumina MiSeq using v2 2x251 paired-end kits, and typically roughly 0.95-2.1 million reads were obtained per sample. Each sample library was pooled at about 4 nM, and about 5-7.5% PhiX was included to improve cluster recognition. The authors processed their data as follows. Using tag matching that tolerated one base-pair mismatch, Decombinator assigned V and J genes to FASTQ reads that had been processed by Demultiplexor. Collapsinator used UMIs to correct both sequencing errors and frequency errors arising from PCR heterogeneity. CDR3Translator translated TCRs and extracted CDR3s from the conserved cysteine to the FGXG phenylalanine, flagging non-productive sequences. Gini, Shannon entropy and inverse Simpson indices were calculated on repertoires that had been subsampled to equal numbers of UMI-defined TCRs. Clonotype abundance distributions were fitted to a power law by maximum likelihood within the linear range. When run on a single naive CD8 sample, MIGEC and the pipeline yielded similar UMI counts, similar unique TCR numbers and similar clonal distributions. In one analysis, naive TCRs also found in any memory subset of the same donor were removed from the naive repertoire. Repertoires were searched for some 7,000 CMV-associated CDR3 sequences compiled from VDJdb and a published dataset. The public sequencing data were trimmed at Q25 with fastp and processed into clonotypes with MiXCR by TCRdb, which kept only in-frame beta chains. When rows share a CDR3 protein, they turn into one entry using the most common DNA and genes. Here the V and J calls rest on TCRdb's processing, not on the authors' analysis. The sample table lists 98,000 or so distinct CDR3 sequences, about 14% of them with a count of one. The ten largest clones capture approximately 3% of the sample.

Sequencing input: naive CD8+ T cells from blood. The cell subset or site label corresponds to: naive T cells, CD45RA high CD27+. The sequence derives from a human donor in good health. The V gene is TRBV20-1 and the J gene is TRBJ2-1; 12 bases in the middle match TRBD2. The nucleotide sequence reads as follows: TGCAGTGCTAGCCCGACTAGCGGGAGTTATGAGCAGTTCTTA. This yields the protein CSASPTSGSYEQFL.